The clone carrying this TCR beta chain was detected ten times or more. TCRdb used MiXCR to reprocess the 5' RACE reads, holding one entry per CDR3 protein. The data contain roughly 340,000 distinct CDR3 sequences, more than 8.5% of them singletons. Between the trimmed V and J ends, which lost 2 bases and 8 bases, there was a span of 15 bases. The CDR3 is 15 residues long. These data belong to a study of T cells after yellow fever vaccination. The origin of this receptor is a man between 18 and 29 years old who received the YFV17D yellow fever vaccine. Sample: PBMCs, taken on the day of the first yellow fever vaccination. The chain links TRBV12-3 or TRBV12-4 to TRBJ1-4; D is possibly TRBD1 (6 bases). CDR3 amino acids: CASSLNGGMGEKLFF. CDR3 bases: TGTGCCAGCAGTTTAAACGGGGGCATGGGAGAAAAACTGTTTTTT.